These 22 T cell receptor beta chains were sequenced from one sample in a study of graft-versus-host responses after intestinal transplantation. Generated by immunoSEQ multiplex PCR, the TCRdb table keeps only in-frame clones and is missing some. This table has about 120,000 clones, about nine tenths appearing once. No cognate antigen is known for these TCRs. The sample in question was unstimulated CD4+ T cells sorted from spleen or lymph node cells, obtained before intestinal transplant. Source of these receptors: a human donor who received an intestinal transplant.

V and J are TRBV11-2 and TRBJ1-1; a possible D gene is TRBD1 (6 bases). The CDR3 runs to 14 residues. The germline V gene encodes CDR1 SGHAT and CDR2 FQNNGV. V dropped 5 bases and J dropped 2 bases, with 12 bases sitting between them. The CDR3 coding sequence is TGTGCCAGCAGCCCAATACAGGGTAACACTGAAGCTTTCTTT. Translation: CASSPIQGNTEAFF.

The chain links TRBV2 to TRBJ2-1; D uncertain. The CDR3 loop spans 14 amino acids. V shed 4 bases and J shed 5 bases, with 12 bases lying between them. Looked up from germline, CDR1 is SNHLY and CDR2 is FYNNEI. As DNA, the CDR3 is TGTGCCAGCAGTGTGGCTAGTTGGGACAATGAGCAGTTCTTC. This codes for CASSVASWDNEQFF.

This sequence joins TRBV4-3 and TRBJ2-5, with D possibly matching TRBD2 (5 bases). The CDR3 consists of 13 residues. Per the germline V gene, CDR1 is LGHNA and CDR2 is YSLEER. Trimming left V 4 bases short and J 5 bases short, with 11 bases between. CDR3 in DNA: TGCGCCAGCAGCCTCGGGGAGCGTGAGACCCAGTACTTC. The encoded protein is CASSLGERETQYF.

The chain carries TRBV2 and TRBJ2-1; D is undetermined. Trimming took 4 bases from V and 2 from J, leaving 15 bases between them. The CDR3 covers 16 residues. Germline-derived CDR1 and CDR2 are SNHLY and FYNNEI. CDR3 sequence (DNA): TGTGCCAGCAGTGGACCTAGGATTAGGACCTACAATGAGCAGTTCTTC. This codes for CASSGPRIRTYNEQFF.

In its sample, this clone was seen once. This rearrangement joins TRBV5-1 to TRBJ2-5, with D possibly TRBD2 on 6 matching bases. The CDR3 runs 16 residues. Trimming shortened V by 4 bases and J by 6 bases, and 22 bases separated the two germline ends. The germline V gene encodes CDR1 SGHRS and CDR2 YFSETQ. The CDR3 nucleotides are TGCGCCAGCAGCCCTGGCGGGCAGGGAGGATTGAAGACCCAGTACTTC. Its protein product is CASSPGGQGGLKTQYF.

This chain joins TRBV18 and TRBJ2-3, with 9 bases aligning to TRBD1. Germline V gives CDR1 KGHSH, CDR2 LQKENI. Trimming cost V 3 bases and J 2 bases; bases outside gene matches: 9. The CDR3 length is 17 residues. CDR3 residues: CASSPARTGALTDTQYF. DNA of the CDR3: TGTGCCAGCTCACCGGCCCGGACAGGGGCCCTCACAGATACGCAGTATTTT.

The rearrangement joins TRBV7-9 to TRBJ1-2, with 7 bases fitting TRBD1. Germline loops: CDR1 SEHNR, CDR2 FQNEAQ (reference sequence). The V segment lost 1 base and the J segment 4 bases; nucleotides outside the gene matches: 3. The CDR3 is 14 residues long. CDR3 loop: CASSLVGQLYGYTF. CDR3 bases: TGTGCCAGCAGCTTAGTGGGACAGCTCTATGGCTACACCTTC.

The DNA of the CDR3 is TGTGCCACCAGCGGGGGGGGCACAGATACGCAGTATTTT. As protein: CATSGGGTDTQYF. V and J are TRBV15 and TRBJ2-3; TRBD2 matches at 7 bases. Germline V gene data show CDR1 as LNHNV and CDR2 as YYDKDF (reference sequence). With 5 bases clipped from V and 1 base from J, the junction kept 0 bases outside the gene matches. This CDR3 region has 13 residues.

The chain is built from TRBV6-5 and TRBJ2-7; TRBD2 matches 7 bases. CDR1 is MNHEY and CDR2 is SVGAGI in the germline V gene. CDR3 size: 15 residues. V trimming: 6 bases; J trimming: 1 base; junction bases outside the gene matches: 9. Written as DNA, the CDR3 is TGTGCCAGCAGCCGGGGAGGGGTTAGGTCCTACGAGCAGTACTTC. Translation: CASSRGGVRSYEQYF.

The chain joins TRBV7-6 to TRBJ1-5; D ambiguous. CDR1 is SGHVS, CDR2 FNYEAQ, per germline. V was pared by 5 bases and J by 4 bases, with 9 bases between. CDR3 length: 13 amino acids. The CDR3: CASSRFENQPQHF. The DNA for the CDR3 is TGTGCCAGCAGCCGATTTGAGAATCAGCCCCAGCATTTT.

The gene calls are TRBV19 and TRBJ2-1; 7 nucleotides match TRBD1. J gave up 8 bases and V 3 bases, and 7 bases lay outside the gene matches. There are 14 residues in the CDR3. CDR1 LNHDA and CDR2 SQIVND come from the germline V gene (reference sequence). In DNA form, the CDR3 reads TGTGCCAGTAGTATGTCCAGGGGGAGCGATGAGCAGTTCTTC. Protein: CASSMSRGSDEQFF.

This clone turned up a few times. The chain uses TRBV30 and TRBJ2-5; 11 bases fit TRBD2. Trimming cost V 0 bases and J 1 base; bases outside gene matches: 7. This CDR3 comprises 17 residues. In germline, CDR1 is GTSNPN, CDR2 SVGIG (reference sequence). CDR3 region: CAWSVGRTSGSQETQYF. CDR3 DNA: TGTGCCTGGAGTGTGGGGAGGACTAGCGGGTCCCAAGAGACCCAGTACTTC.

V usage is TRBV7-2 and J usage is TRBJ2-3; 10 nucleotides agree with TRBD2. Germline V gene data show CDR1 as SGHTA and CDR2 as FQGNSA. The CDR3 has 17 residues. V was clipped by 1 base and J by 5 bases; unmatched bases: 9. CDR3 sequence: CASSLVAAGGRRDTQYF. DNA of the CDR3: TGTGCCAGCAGCTTAGTAGCAGCGGGGGGGCGACGAGATACGCAGTATTTT.

V is TRBV5-1 and J is TRBJ2-3; weak D call: TRBD2 (5 bases). CDR1 is SGHRS, CDR2 YFSETQ, per germline. The CDR3 loop spans 15 amino acids. V lost 7 bases to trimming and J lost 3 bases, with 18 bases between them. The CDR3 nucleotides read TGCGCCAGCTCCCGAGACGGGGTGGGTACAGATACGCAGTATTTT. It codes for CASSRDGVGTDTQYF.

The chain has TRBV7-2 and TRBJ2-2; 10 bases are shared with TRBD2. The J segment lost 5 bases and the V segment lost 5 bases, leaving 5 bases of the junction unmatched. CDR1 and CDR2 from the germline V gene are SGHTA and FQGNSA. The CDR3 is made up of 15 amino acids. CDR3 sequence: CASSPSGGGTGELFF. CDR3 DNA sequence: TGTGCCAGCAGCCCTAGCGGGGGAGGTACCGGGGAGCTGTTTTTT.

The gene calls are TRBV15 and TRBJ1-2; D is unclear. The CDR3 is 14 residues long. Germline CDR1 reads LNHNV; CDR2 reads YYDKDF (reference sequence). Trimming stripped 0 bases from V and 8 bases from J, with 13 bases between. In DNA, the CDR3 is TGTGCCACCAGCAGAGATCGGACTCTCTCAGGCTACACCTTC. It codes for CATSRDRTLSGYTF.

V is TRBV10-3 and J is TRBJ1-2; D might be TRBD1 (5 bases). With 4 bases removed from V and 2 bases from J, the gap between germline ends came to 8 bases. This CDR3 is 13 amino acids long. Looked up from germline, CDR1 is ENHRY and CDR2 is SYGVKD. CDR3 region: CAISADRNYGYTF. The CDR3 DNA follows: TGTGCCATCAGTGCAGACAGAAACTATGGCTACACCTTC.

In this sample, this clone turned up once. This sequence joins TRBV27 and TRBJ1-1; no clear D gene. In germline, CDR1 is MNHEY, CDR2 SMNVEV (reference sequence). The CDR3 is 16 amino acids. Trimming removed 2 bases from V and 4 bases from J, with 17 bases in between. CDR3 sequence (DNA): TGTGCCAGCAGTTTAATTCTGGGCAGCTACGGCACTGAAGCTTTCTTT. It yields the protein CASSLILGSYGTEAFF.

This clone has only one observation. J is TRBJ1-2 and V is TRBV18; 11 nucleotides agree with TRBD1. V lost 6 bases, J lost 3 bases, and 3 bases stayed unmatched. The CDR3 is 14 residues long. Germline CDR1 and CDR2: KGHSH and LQKENI. The CDR3 spells CASSRDRGDYGYTF. CDR3 DNA sequence: TGTGCCAGCTCCCGGGACAGGGGGGACTATGGCTACACCTTC.

The J gene is TRBJ2-2, the V gene TRBV18, with D perhaps matching TRBD1 (6 bases). The CDR3 extends over 12 amino acids. Between the trimmed V and J ends, which lost 6 bases and 6 bases, there was a span of 8 bases. The germline CDR1 and CDR2 sequences are KGHSH and LQKENI. CDR3 residues: CASSAGAGELFF. The CDR3 region has the DNA TGTGCCAGCTCTGCAGGGGCCGGGGAGCTGTTTTTT.

The chain employs TRBV19 and TRBJ2-3; 12 bases are a match to TRBD2. CDR3 length equals 16 residues. V lost 5 bases, J lost 3 bases, and 6 bases stayed unmatched. Germline V lookup: CDR1 LNHDA, CDR2 SQIVND (reference sequence). Here the CDR3 DNA reads TGTGCCAGTAGTCCTCTAGCGGGAGGGCGGACAGATACGCAGTATTTT. It specifies CASSPLAGGRTDTQYF.

Notes on this clone: Other DNA sequences in the sample encode the same CDR3. This chain joins TRBV6-5 and TRBJ1-1; D ambiguous. The V gene lost 0 bases and the J gene lost 1 base, with 9 bases spanning the gap. Germline V gene data show CDR1 as MNHEY and CDR2 as SVGAGI. The CDR3 extends over 15 amino acids. CDR3: CASSYSAGRNTEAFF. The CDR3, as DNA: TGTGCCAGCAGTTACTCCGCGGGCCGGAACACTGAAGCTTTCTTT.